This TCR beta chain was captured in a study of control samples from healthy donors and cancer patients. Germline V gene sequence: CDR1 MRHNA, CDR2 SNTAGT. V lost 2 bases and J 2 bases, leaving 0 bases between the germline ends. The CDR3 has 12 amino acids. Measured with immunoSEQ multiplex PCR; TCRdb has only the in-frame clones, and not every one. This sample carries about 130,000 clones, roughly 90% of them seen once, and the ten largest clones take approximately 2.2%. Sequenced sample: blood. This receptor was obtained from a woman between 45 and 60 years old in good health. J is TRBJ2-2 and V is TRBV6-4; D is uncertain. Written as DNA, the CDR3 is TGTGCCAGCAGTGACAACACCGGGGAGCTGTTTTTT. Protein sequence: CASSDNTGELFF.